The next 14 T cell receptor beta chains were all read from a single sample in a study of persistence of HIV-infected CD4 T cells. The antigens these receptors bind are not known. Nonspecific anti-CD3/anti-CD28 bead stimulation represents the broad CD4+ T cell repertoire. Sorting selected CD4+ T cells upregulating both CD40 ligand and CD69. The libraries were made with immunoSEQ version 4 in survey mode. Here immunoSEQ multiplex PCR was the method, and the copy in TCRdb shows in-frame clones only, minus some. The repertoire has roughly 41,000 clones, roughly 87% of them found once; the top ten carry about 1.3%. Sequenced here: CD4+ T cells sorted from PBMCs after 18-hour stimulation, sampled from a patient who received antiretroviral therapy. The receptors were sampled from an adult man with HIV who was CMV-seropositive.

The chain is built from TRBV27 and TRBJ2-1, with 13 bases identical to TRBD2. The V segment lost 3 bases and the J segment 6 bases; nucleotides outside the gene matches: 2. Germline V lookup: CDR1 MNHEY, CDR2 SMNVEV (reference sequence). The CDR3 loop spans 15 amino acids. DNA for the CDR3: TGTGCCAGCAGTTTCAGACTAGCGGGGGGCAATGAGCAGTTCTTC. Its translation: CASSFRLAGGNEQFF.

The V call is TRBV6-5, the J call TRBJ1-2, with 7 bases fitting TRBD1. CDR1 and CDR2 from the germline V gene are MNHEY and SVGAGI. V dropped 7 bases and J dropped 8; count of bases not matched to a gene: 7. The CDR3 sequence is 12 residues long. The CDR3 DNA is TGTGCCAGCACCAAGACAGGGAAGGGCTACACCTTC. Protein product: CASTKTGKGYTF.

The V call is TRBV2, the J call TRBJ1-2; D gene unclear. The germline V gene encodes CDR1 SNHLY and CDR2 FYNNEI. The CDR3 is 12 residues long. The V end lost 7 bases, the J end lost 0 bases, and 6 bases lay between the germline ends. CDR3 residues: CASTLANYGYTF. CDR3 in DNA: TGTGCCAGCACTTTAGCTAACTATGGCTACACCTTC.

The chain employs TRBV27 and TRBJ1-2; 8 nucleotides align to TRBD1. The CDR3 is made up of 16 amino acids. After removal of 7 bases from V and 6 bases from J, the junction contained 16 bases not matched to a gene. CDR1 is MNHEY, CDR2 SMNVEV, per germline (reference sequence). CDR3 in amino acids: CASKSLQGAFRHGYTF. The CDR3 bases are TGTGCCAGCAAGAGCCTCCAGGGGGCTTTTCGTCATGGCTACACCTTC.

J is TRBJ1-4 and V is TRBV2; 10 bases are shared with TRBD1. This CDR3 has 15 amino acids. From germline, CDR1 is SNHLY and CDR2 FYNNEI. With 6 bases clipped from V and 8 bases from J, the junction kept 9 bases outside the gene matches. The CDR3 DNA reads TGTGCCAGCAGACGATGGGGGACAGGGGACGAAAAACTGTTTTTT. Its translation is CASRRWGTGDEKLFF. Complete variable domain (other parts from reference TRBV2 and TRBJ1-4): EPEVTQTPSHQVTQMGQEVILRCVPISNHLYFYWYRQILGQKVEFLVSFYNNEISEKSEIFDDQFSVERPDGSNFTLKIRSTKLEDSAMYFCASRRWGTGDEKLFFGSGTQLSVL.

This chain joins TRBV9 and TRBJ2-5, with unresolved D. Germline V gene data show CDR1 as SGDLS and CDR2 as YYNGEE. The V and J ends lost 0 bases and 5 bases respectively, with 11 bases between them. The CDR3 length is 14 residues. CDR3 loop: CASSVAVFGETQYF. The CDR3 coding sequence is TGTGCCAGCAGCGTAGCGGTCTTTGGGGAGACCCAGTACTTC.

This clone has just one count. The chain carries TRBV2 and TRBJ1-1, with D perhaps matching TRBD1 (5 bases). The V end lost 6 bases, the J end lost 0 bases, and 14 bases lay between the germline ends. The CDR3 has 15 residues. Germline values: CDR1 SNHLY, CDR2 FYNNEI. The CDR3 DNA sequence: TGTGCCAGCAGGATCTCCGACAGCATGAACACTGAAGCTTTCTTT. It specifies CASRISDSMNTEAFF.

V and J are TRBV2 and TRBJ1-1; D call uncertain. CDR3 length equals 13 residues. Trimming left V 4 bases short and J 3 bases short, with 9 bases between. Germline assignment: CDR1 SNHLY and CDR2 FYNNEI. The CDR3 loop is CASSGQPYTEAFF. The CDR3 nucleotides are TGTGCCAGCAGTGGGCAACCCTACACTGAAGCTTTCTTT.

The chain combines TRBV7-6 with TRBJ1-6; no reliable D call. Germline CDR1 is SGHVS and CDR2 is FNYEAQ. Trimming took off 5 bases at V and 8 bases at J, with 13 bases between the two ends. The CDR3 totals 14 residues. The CDR3 sequence is CASSNGREDSPLHF. The CDR3 region has the DNA TGTGCCAGCAGCAACGGAAGGGAGGATTCACCCCTCCACTTT.

The genes are TRBV5-6 and TRBJ1-2, with TRBD1 matching over 7 bases. The CDR3 contains 16 residues. Germline CDR1 and CDR2: SGHDT and YYEEEE. J gave up 4 bases and V 3 bases, and 12 bases lay outside the gene matches. The CDR3 DNA sequence: TGTGCCAGCAGCTCCAGACAGGGTGGGTCTAGCTATGGCTACACCTTC. The encoded protein is CASSSRQGGSSYGYTF. Complete variable domain (other parts from reference TRBV5-6 and TRBJ1-2): DAGVTQSPTHLIKTRGQQVTLRCSPKSGHDTVSWYQQALGQGPQFIFQYYEEEERQRGNFPDRFSGHQFPNYSSELNVNALLLGDSALYLCASSSRQGGSSYGYTFGSGTRLTVV.

The rearrangement joins TRBV6-5 to TRBJ2-3; TRBD1 matches at 9 bases. With 7 bases clipped from V and 7 bases from J, the junction kept 9 bases outside the gene matches. The CDR3 totals 14 residues. From germline, CDR1 is MNHEY and CDR2 SVGAGI. CDR3 amino acids: CASTATGTGHTQYF. The CDR3 DNA sequence: TGTGCCAGCACCGCTACTGGGACAGGGCATACGCAGTATTTT.

The rearrangement links TRBV6-2 or TRBV6-3 to TRBJ1-5; D remains ambiguous. The CDR3 totals 13 residues. In germline, CDR1 is MNHEY, CDR2 SVGEGT. V was shortened by 5 bases and J by 4 bases, with 9 bases between the two germline ends. CDR3 nucleotide sequence: TGTGCCAGCAGTCTTGAACCTAATCAGCCCCAGCATTTT. The encoded protein is CASSLEPNQPQHF.

The CDR3 protein is CASSKGGAGRFEQYF. The DNA for the CDR3 is TGTGCCAGCAGCAAGGGGGGGGCCGGGAGGTTCGAGCAGTACTTC. This chain joins TRBV7-2 and TRBJ2-7; D perhaps matches TRBD2 (7 bases). Per germline, CDR1 SGHTA and CDR2 FQGNSA. CDR3 size: 15 residues. With 5 bases removed from V and 6 bases from J, the gap between germline ends came to 20 bases.

V usage is TRBV2 and J usage is TRBJ1-3, with D maybe TRBD1 (5 bases). This CDR3 is 13 amino acids long. Germline CDR1 and CDR2: SNHLY and FYNNEI. With 5 bases removed from V and 3 bases from J, the gap between germline ends came to 8 bases. The DNA of the CDR3 is TGTGCCAGCAGTAGGGACGATGGAAACACCATATATTTT. This encodes CASSRDDGNTIYF.